This is a list of T cell receptor beta chains from one sample in a study of T cell responses to AZD1222 COVID-19 vaccine. Sequencing was performed with immunoSEQ multiplex PCR; in TCRdb, only in-frame clones are kept and a portion is missing. The profile shows 86,000 or so clones, just over 85% of them singletons. The specimen was peripheral blood, collected 28 days after the second AZD1222 dose. Source of these receptors: an adult who received the AZD1222 COVID-19 vaccine. Both conserved end residues are part of each CDR3. D genes are given only for firm matches. Clone size appears in some rows only: once, few, many, or a class for an expanded clone.

- | - | TRBJ2-3 | TRBV2 | TGTGCCACCGCGGGACAGCAGGGAGATACGCAGTATTTT | CATAGQQGDTQYF
- | - | TRBJ2-7 | TRBV2 | TGTGCCAGCAGTGAACCGGCTAGGGGCACCTACGAGCAGTACTTC | CASSEPARGTYEQYF
- | - | TRBJ2-7 | TRBV5-5 | TGTGCCAGCAGCCCCTACAGCGGTTACGAGCAGTACTTC | CASSPYSGYEQYF
- | once | TRBJ1-5 | TRBV10-3 | TGTGCCATCAGCCCACAGGGTCGGAATCAGCCCCAGCATTTT | CAISPQGRNQPQHF
- | - | TRBJ1-1 | TRBV10-1 | TGCGCCAGCAGGCCGGCGGGTATGAACACTGAAGCTTTCTTT | CASRPAGMNTEAFF
TRBD1 | - | TRBJ2-1 | TRBV30 | TGTGCACGGGGACAGGGGGCCTTGACGAATGAGCAGTTCTTC | CARGQGALTNEQFF
- | - | TRBJ2-2 | TRBV28 | TGTGCCAGCAGCCCGGCCGGGGAGCTGTTTTTT | CASSPAGELFF
TRBD1 | - | TRBJ1-6 | TRBV7-9 | TGTGCCAGCAGCACCCGGACAGGGGTCGGTTCACCCCTCCACTTT | CASSTRTGVGSPLHF
TRBD1 | - | TRBJ2-7 | TRBV6-1 | TGTGCCAGCAGTGAAGAGGGGACAGCCTACGAGCAGTACTTC | CASSEEGTAYEQYF
- | - | TRBJ1-1 | TRBV10-3 | TGTGCCATCCGTCGGGCAGGAACGAACACTGAAGCTTTCTTT | CAIRRAGTNTEAFF
TRBD2 | - | TRBJ2-5 | TRBV5-1 | TGCGCCAGCAGCCTAGGGGCTAGCGGCCAAGAGACCCAGTACTTC | CASSLGASGQETQYF
- | - | TRBJ2-3 | TRBV5-1 | TGCGCCAGCAGCCCTGACGGGAGCACAGATACGCAGTATTTT | CASSPDGSTDTQYF
TRBD1 | medium-sized | TRBJ1-3 | TRBV27 | TGTGCCAGCCGGACACAGGGGACTGGAAACACCATATATTTT | CASRTQGTGNTIYF
- | - | TRBJ2-2 | TRBV19 | TGTGCCAGTACCCCCGCCGGGCGGCTAATGGGGGTCGGGGAGCTGTTTTTT | CASTPAGRLMGVGELFF
- | - | TRBJ2-7 | TRBV27 | TGTGCCAGCAGTTTAAGGCAGGGAGGCTACGAGCAGTACTTC | CASSLRQGGYEQYF
- | once | TRBJ1-1 | TRBV3-1/TRBV3-2 | TGTGCCAGCAGCCCCCCGGGGGCAGGGCCCACTGAAGCTTTCTTT | CASSPPGAGPTEAFF
TRBD1 | - | TRBJ1-3 | TRBV7-6 | TGTGCCAGCAGCTCGACAGGGGCTGGAAACACCATATATTTT | CASSSTGAGNTIYF
- | - | TRBJ1-2 | TRBV5-1 | TGCGCCAGCAGCTTCGGGTACCCAGAGGGCTACACCTTC | CASSFGYPEGYTF
- | few | TRBJ2-2 | TRBV28 | TGTGCCAGCGGTCAGGCGAACACCGGGGAGCTGTTTTTT | CASGQANTGELFF
- | - | TRBJ1-2 | TRBV5-6 | TGTGCCAGCACCACCACAGGGAGCTATGGCTACACCTTC | CASTTTGSYGYTF
- | - | TRBJ2-7 | TRBV4-1 | TGCGCCAGCAGCCACCCTACCACAGTAACTTACGAGCAGTACTTC | CASSHPTTVTYEQYF
- | - | TRBJ1-2 | TRBV9 | TGTGCCAGCAGCCAGGGTGACTATGGCTACACCTTC | CASSQGDYGYTF
- | - | TRBJ2-5 | TRBV18 | TGTGCCAGCTCACCCGGCGTTAGCGGAGAGACCCAGTACTTC | CASSPGVSGETQYF
- | - | TRBJ1-2 | TRBV30 | TGTGCCTGGGTACGCCCGTCATCCGTCGGAAGCTACACCTTC | CAWVRPSSVGSYTF
TRBD1 | - | TRBJ2-7 | TRBV6-5 | TGTGCCAGCAGTTACTCCGGGACAGGGGGTTCCTACGAGCAGTACTTC | CASSYSGTGGSYEQYF
- | - | TRBJ1-5 | TRBV3-1/TRBV3-2 | TGTGCCAGCAGCCAAGATGGGGGCTACAGGAGGGGAAGCAATCAGCCCCAGCATTTT | CASSQDGGYRRGSNQPQHF
- | - | TRBJ1-5 | TRBV21-1 | TGTGCCAGCAGAGACCAGGAGAGGGGCAATCAGCCCCAGCATTTT | CASRDQERGNQPQHF
TRBD2 | - | TRBJ2-5 | TRBV11-2 | TGTGCCAGCAGCTACCGATTAGCGGGGGGGGAAGAGACCCAGTACTTC | CASSYRLAGGEETQYF
TRBD2 | - | TRBJ2-7 | TRBV27 | TGTGCCAGCACCCGGACTAGCGGGGCCTACGAGCAGTACTTC | CASTRTSGAYEQYF
TRBD2 | - | TRBJ2-7 | TRBV27 | TGTGCCAGCACTAACCTGGGACTAGCGAACTCCTACGAGCAGTACTTC | CASTNLGLANSYEQYF
TRBD2 | - | TRBJ2-7 | TRBV28 | TGTGCCAGCAGTCGACGGACTAGCGGGGGGGCCGGAGCCGAGCAGTACTTC | CASSRRTSGGAGAEQYF
- | - | TRBJ2-2 | TRBV10-3 | TGTGCCATCCGGGGTTCCACCGGTGGGGAGCTGTTTTTT | CAIRGSTGGELFF
- | few | TRBJ2-6 | TRBV4-3 | TGCGCCAGCAGCCATACCGGGACGGCCAACGTCCTGACTTTC | CASSHTGTANVLTF
TRBD2 | - | TRBJ2-7 | TRBV13 | TGTGCCAGCCGCCAGCGGGGATCCTCCTACGAGCAGTACTTC | CASRQRGSSYEQYF
- | once | TRBJ2-5 | TRBV5-1 | TGCGCCAGCACCACTTCCAACACCCTAGAGACCCAGTACTTC | CASTTSNTLETQYF
- | - | TRBJ2-1 | TRBV6-2/TRBV6-3 | TGTGCCAGCAGTTACCCCCCGGACTACTTCAATGAGCAGTTCTTC | CASSYPPDYFNEQFF
- | - | TRBJ1-5 | TRBV30 | TGTGCCTGGAGTGTGCAGGGGAATCAGCCCCAGCATTTT | CAWSVQGNQPQHF
TRBD2 | - | TRBJ2-7 | TRBV15 | TGTGCCACCAGCAGCGTTGGGGGGGGAGAGCAGTACTTC | CATSSVGGGEQYF
TRBD1 | few | TRBJ1-1 | TRBV30 | TGTGCCTGGGGACAGGGAAACACTGAAGCTTTCTTT | CAWGQGNTEAFF
TRBD2 | - | TRBJ2-7 | TRBV2 | TGTGCCAGCAGTGGTCCGGGACTAGCGAACGAGCAGTACTTC | CASSGPGLANEQYF
TRBD1 | - | TRBJ2-7 | TRBV11-1 | TGTGCCAGCAGCTTTAAACCGGGACAGGCCTACTACGAGCAGTACTTC | CASSFKPGQAYYEQYF
- | - | TRBJ2-2 | TRBV7-2 | TGTGCCAGCAGCTTAGGGGTAAACACCGGGGAGCTGTTTTTT | CASSLGVNTGELFF
- | - | TRBJ1-4 | TRBV7-9 | TGTGCCAGCAGCCAAACACCTTTAGGGGGTGAAAAACTGTTTTTT | CASSQTPLGGEKLFF
- | - | TRBJ2-3 | TRBV3-1/TRBV3-2 | TGTGCCAGCAGCCAAAGAGGGGCGGGCGACACAGATACGCAGTATTTT | CASSQRGAGDTDTQYF
- | - | TRBJ2-7 | TRBV6-5 | TGTGCCAGCAGTTACTCGGGACACGTCTCCCTCGAGCAGTACTTC | CASSYSGHVSLEQYF
TRBD1 | - | TRBJ1-6 | TRBV10-2 | TGCGCCAGCAGTGCCGACGGACAGGGGGGATCCTATAATTCACCCCTCCACTTT | CASSADGQGGSYNSPLHF
- | - | TRBJ1-2 | TRBV4-1 | TGCGCCAGCAAAGATTATGGATTCGGCTACACCTTC | CASKDYGFGYTF
- | - | TRBJ2-1 | TRBV28 | TGTGCCAGCAGACCAGGGGGGCTGAGGTACAATGAGCAGTTCTTC | CASRPGGLRYNEQFF
- | - | TRBJ1-2 | TRBV28 | TGTGCCAGCAGTTCCGGGGGGGCAATCTATGGCTACACCTTC | CASSSGGAIYGYTF
- | - | TRBJ1-1 | TRBV7-8 | TGTGCCAGCAGCCCGTACAACGTAGGGAACACTGAAGCTTTCTTT | CASSPYNVGNTEAFF
- | - | TRBJ2-7 | TRBV9 | TGTGCCAGCAGCGTAGGGCTTATGGCCGACGAGCAGTACTTC | CASSVGLMADEQYF
- | few | TRBJ1-6 | TRBV21-1 | TGTGCCAGCAGCGCGCCTCGTAATTCACCCCTCCACTTT | CASSAPRNSPLHF